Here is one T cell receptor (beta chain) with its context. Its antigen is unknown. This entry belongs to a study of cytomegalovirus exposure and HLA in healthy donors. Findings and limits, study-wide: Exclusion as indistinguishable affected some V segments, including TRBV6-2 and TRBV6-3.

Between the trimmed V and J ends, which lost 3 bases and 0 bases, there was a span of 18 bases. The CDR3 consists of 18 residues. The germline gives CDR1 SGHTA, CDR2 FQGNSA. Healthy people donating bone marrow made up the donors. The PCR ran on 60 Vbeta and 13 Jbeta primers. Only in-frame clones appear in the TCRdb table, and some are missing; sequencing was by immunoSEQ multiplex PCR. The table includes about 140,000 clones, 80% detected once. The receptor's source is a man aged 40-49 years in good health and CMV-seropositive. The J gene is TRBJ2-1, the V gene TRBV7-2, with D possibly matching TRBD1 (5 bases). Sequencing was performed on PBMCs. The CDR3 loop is CASSFLTVGLGSYNEQFF. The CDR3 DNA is TGTGCCAGCAGCTTCCTCACGGTGGGGCTGGGCTCCTACAATGAGCAGTTCTTC.